The rows below give T cell receptor beta chains drawn from one sample of a study of identifying expanded T cells in peripheral blood. Assay used: immunoSEQ multiplex PCR; TCRdb lists only in-frame clones, some missing. The profile shows 120,000 or so clones, approximately 88% of them singletons. Sequenced material: blood. These receptors originate from a person aged 18 to 75 in good health. CDR3s leave out the opening cysteine and the closing phenylalanine or tryptophan. D genes are given only for firm matches.

>TRBD1|16|TRBV7-9|TRBJ1-1
ASSRGIGQGNSSTEAF
>-|12|TRBV5-6|TRBJ2-2
ASSPDWNTGELF
>-|14|TRBV10-3|TRBJ1-1
AISEPRDLGSTEAF
>-|13|TRBV7-3|TRBJ2-1
ASSSTADPYNEQF
>-|9|TRBV29-1|TRBJ1-1
TGGSNTEAF
>-|12|TRBV11-2|TRBJ2-7
ASSLGGDSYEQY
>-|14|TRBV5-1|TRBJ2-3
ASSTDRSWRTDTQY
>-|11|TRBV7-2|TRBJ1-4
ASSDPVVEKLF
>-|13|TRBV5-1|TRBJ1-1
ASSPDTGSGAEAF
>-|12|TRBV25-1|TRBJ1-1
ALTGGPGNTEAF
>-|12|TRBV12-5|TRBJ1-1
ASGFSGGNGEAF
>-|14|TRBV4-3|TRBJ2-1
ASSQESGSSYNEQF
>TRBD1|11|TRBV9|TRBJ1-2
ASSLGTGQGYT
>-|13|TRBV11-3|TRBJ2-5
ASSSVRGTQETQY
>-|11|TRBV6-5|TRBJ1-1
AARPGLNAEAF
>-|12|TRBV7-2|TRBJ2-5
ASSLDRGDETQY
>-|13|TRBV6-5|TRBJ1-5
ASSSVGLGNQPQH
>-|11|TRBV2|TRBJ1-4
ASSGTSNEKLF
>TRBD1|13|TRBV5-1|TRBJ2-7
ASSTRDRYPYEQY
>-|12|TRBV7-2|TRBJ2-7
ASSKPGQDYEQY
>-|12|TRBV21-1|TRBJ1-5
ASGGWPHFRPQH
>-|10|TRBV18|TRBJ2-1
ASSPMGVEQF
>-|11|TRBV5-6|TRBJ1-1
ASSFNEGTEAF
>TRBD1|14|TRBV7-2|TRBJ1-2
ASSSTPPGTEHGYT
>-|10|TRBV7-9|TRBJ1-2
ASSLVGYGYT
>-|9|TRBV19|TRBJ2-7
ASSSSYEQY
>-|13|TRBV14|TRBJ2-1
ASSPQLSLDNEQF